One sample yielded the 27 T cell receptor beta chains listed below, sequenced in a study of T cell responses to AZD1222 COVID-19 vaccine. Using immunoSEQ multiplex PCR, the repertoire was profiled, and TCRdb retains in-frame clones only, with some absent. Here the sample spans around 100,000 clones, 80% to 95% being singletons. The sample here was peripheral blood, taken on day 0 of AZD1222 vaccination. These receptors all stem from an adult in good health.

The rearrangement joins TRBV5-1 to TRBJ2-1; TRBD2 aligns across 13 bases. CDR1 and CDR2 (germline): SGHRS, YFSETQ. With V trimmed by 7 bases and J by 5 bases, 6 bases remained unmatched. The CDR3 runs to 15 residues. The CDR3 region is CASGRLAGGHNEQFF. The CDR3 DNA follows: TGCGCCAGCGGAAGACTAGCGGGAGGCCACAATGAGCAGTTCTTC. The whole variable domain, filled in from reference TRBV5-1 and TRBJ2-1, reads KAGVTQTPRYLIKTRGQQVTLSCSPISGHRSVSWYQQTPGQGLQFLFEYFSETQRNKGNFPGRFSGRQFSNSRSEMNVSTLELGDSALYLCASGRLAGGHNEQFFGPGTRLTVL.

This clone occurred once. CDR3 sequence: CASLEAGEIYNEQFF. For the CDR3, the DNA is TGTGCCAGCTTGGAGGCGGGAGAGATCTACAATGAGCAGTTCTTC. This chain connects TRBV28 to TRBJ2-1; TRBD2 agrees at 7 bases. CDR3 length: 15 amino acids. Germline lookup yields CDR1 MDHEN and CDR2 SYDVKM. With 8 bases clipped from V and 3 bases from J, the junction kept 10 bases outside the gene matches.

The chain joins TRBV6-5 to TRBJ1-4, with D unresolved. CDR1 and CDR2 from the germline V gene are MNHEY and SVGAGI. The V end was cut by 0 bases, the J end by 8 bases, with 13 bases between. CDR3 length: 15 residues. CDR3 nucleotide sequence: TGTGCCAGCAGTTACTCATCCCACAGCGGCGAAAAACTGTTTTTT. Protein product: CASSYSSHSGEKLFF.

This chain links TRBV6-5 with TRBJ1-4; the match to TRBD1 covers 8 bases. CDR1 is MNHEY and CDR2 is SVGAGI in the germline V gene. The CDR3 length is 13 residues. V lost 9 bases to trimming and J lost 8 bases; unmatched junction nucleotides: 8. The CDR3 loop is CASRQGITEKLFF. The DNA for the CDR3 is TGTGCCAGTCGACAGGGGATCACCGAAAAACTGTTTTTT.

The chain uses TRBV27 and TRBJ1-4; D is unresolved. The CDR3 is made up of 14 amino acids. Germline loops: CDR1 MNHEY, CDR2 SMNVEV (reference sequence). Trimming took off 2 bases at V and 7 bases at J, with 11 bases between the two ends. The CDR3 sequence is CASSLRAGGEKLFF. The CDR3 DNA follows: TGTGCCAGCAGTTTACGGGCAGGAGGTGAAAAACTGTTTTTT. The whole variable domain, remainder taken from reference TRBV27 and TRBJ1-4, is EAQVTQNPRYLITVTGKKLTVTCSQNMNHEYMSWYRQDPGLGLRQIYYSMNVEVTDKGDVPEGYKVSRKEKRNFPLILESPSPNQTSLYFCASSLRAGGEKLFFGSGTQLSVL.

This clone has just one count. The gene calls are TRBV5-1 and TRBJ2-7; D is possibly TRBD2 (5 bases). Deletions cut 4 bases from V and 0 bases from J, with 14 bases between. CDR1 and CDR2 from the germline V gene are SGHRS and YFSETQ. This CDR3 contains 15 residues. The CDR3 protein is CASSPGAASSYEQYF. For the CDR3, the DNA is TGCGCCAGCAGCCCCGGAGCGGCTAGCTCCTACGAGCAGTACTTC.

V and J are TRBV19 and TRBJ1-5; 7 bases align to TRBD1. The ends lost 5 bases at V and 7 bases at J; junction bases unmatched: 8. CDR1 is LNHDA, CDR2 SQIVND, per germline (reference sequence). The CDR3 runs to 14 residues. CDR3 DNA sequence: TGTGCCAGTAGTCCCGCGGACAGGCGGCAGCCCCAGCATTTT. Translating gives CASSPADRRQPQHF.

On this clone itself: The junction departs from the called germline gene at one end, perhaps through a read error. V gene TRBV28 combines with J gene TRBJ1-1; no firm D call. The length of the CDR3 is 13 residues. The germline V gene encodes CDR1 MDHEN and CDR2 SYDVKM. This CDR3 reads CASSFVSSFEAFF. CDR3 in DNA: TGTGCTAGCAGTTTTGTAAGTAGCTTTGAAGCTTTCTTT.

This clone was recorded only once. This sequence joins TRBV6-1 and TRBJ1-1; D perhaps matches TRBD1 (5 bases). Trimming pared 1 base from V and 5 bases from J, leaving 14 bases between. The CDR3 spans 15 residues. Germline values: CDR1 MNHNS, CDR2 SASEGT. CDR3 amino acids: CASSEVAGEGTEAFF. The CDR3 DNA reads TGTGCCAGCAGTGAAGTAGCGGGGGAGGGAACTGAAGCTTTCTTT.

V and J are TRBV21-1 and TRBJ1-4; whether TRBD1, the table's D call, matches the DNA was not checked. TRBV21-1 is tagged as a pseudogene. This CDR3 has 17 residues. The DNA for the CDR3 is TGTGCCAGCAGCAGCCGGGACAGGGGAACGTTTCAGGAAAAACTGTTTTTT. It codes for CASSSRDRGTFQEKLFF.

This clone has a single count. This chain links TRBV7-9 with TRBJ1-2; D is undetermined. V gave up 3 bases and J gave up 3 bases, with 5 bases separating them. The CDR3 sequence is 12 residues long. The V gene's germline CDR1 is SEHNR and CDR2 FQNEAQ (reference sequence). The CDR3 here is CASSFYYYGYTF. CDR3 coding DNA: TGTGCCAGCAGCTTTTATTACTATGGCTACACCTTC.

V and J are TRBV19 and TRBJ1-1; D remains ambiguous. Trimming shortened V by 5 bases and J by 10 bases, and 11 bases separated the two germline ends. Germline lookup yields CDR1 LNHDA and CDR2 SQIVND (reference sequence). This CDR3 comprises 11 residues. For the CDR3, the DNA is TGTGCCAGTAGTGGAGGACGTGGAGCTTTCTTT. This sequence encodes CASSGGRGAFF.

This chain links TRBV19 with TRBJ1-2; D is undetermined. CDR3 length equals 11 residues. V was pared by 6 bases and J by 10 bases, with 12 bases between. Germline V gene lookup returns CDR1 LNHDA and CDR2 SQIVND (reference sequence). The CDR3 nucleotides are TGTGCCAGTAGGTACGGACGGAACTACACCTTC. This sequence encodes CASRYGRNYTF.

The rearrangement links TRBV5-1 to TRBJ1-1; the D is unclear. V lost 4 bases and J lost 1, with 11 bases in between. The CDR3 is made up of 14 amino acids. In germline, CDR1 is SGHRS, CDR2 YFSETQ. The CDR3 DNA is TGCGCCAGCAGCCCGAACGTCGAGAACACTGAAGCTTTCTTT. Amino acids: CASSPNVENTEAFF.

This clone has at least ten counts. V usage is TRBV20-1 and J usage is TRBJ1-2; D ambiguous. CDR1 is DFQATT and CDR2 is SNEGSKA in the germline V gene (reference sequence). The CDR3 runs 11 residues. V was clipped by 3 bases and J by 3 bases, with 5 bases between them. CDR3 amino acids: CSASLDYGYTF. CDR3 bases: TGCAGTGCTAGTCTGGACTATGGCTACACCTTC.

The CDR3 reads CASRHETGANTEAFF. The CDR3 bases are TGTGCCAGCAGACACGAGACAGGGGCGAACACTGAAGCTTTCTTT. J is TRBJ1-1 and V is TRBV2, with TRBD1 identical over 8 bases. CDR3 size: 15 residues. J gave up 1 base and V 6 bases, and 7 bases lay outside the gene matches. The germline gives CDR1 SNHLY, CDR2 FYNNEI.

The V call is TRBV9, the J call TRBJ1-2; D is undetermined. Trimming took 2 bases from V and 1 from J, leaving 9 bases between them. Germline-derived CDR1 and CDR2 are SGDLS and YYNGEE. The CDR3 consists of 14 residues. CDR3 residues: CASSVSGLNYGYTF. The DNA of the CDR3 is TGTGCCAGCAGCGTTTCGGGCCTTAACTATGGCTACACCTTC. Complete variable domain (other parts from reference TRBV9 and TRBJ1-2): DSGVTQTPKHLITATGQRVTLRCSPRSGDLSVYWYQQSLDQGLQFLIQYYNGEERAKGNILERFSAQQFPDLHSELNLSSLELGDSALYFCASSVSGLNYGYTFGSGTRLTVV.

The count of this clone is one. The gene calls are TRBV19 and TRBJ2-6; D ambiguous. Germline CDR1 is LNHDA and CDR2 is SQIVND (reference sequence). This CDR3 spans 16 amino acids. V shed 4 bases and J shed 1 base, with 11 bases lying between them. The CDR3 region is CASSSLQGSGANVLTF. The CDR3 region has the DNA TGTGCCAGTAGTAGCCTCCAAGGGTCTGGGGCCAACGTCCTGACTTTC.

In regard to this clone: Other DNA sequences in this specimen translate into the identical CDR3. The rearrangement uses TRBV30 and TRBJ2-4, with D possibly being TRBD1 (6 bases). The CDR3 loop spans 12 amino acids. Germline V CDR1 and CDR2: GTSNPN, SVGIG (reference sequence). Trimming left V 0 bases short and J 8 bases short, with 8 bases between. Written as DNA, the CDR3 is TGTGCCTGGAGTGTACAGGGACACATTCAGTACTTC. It encodes CAWSVQGHIQYF. Full variable domain (outside the CDR3, taken from reference TRBV30 and TRBJ2-4): SQTIHQWPATLVQPVGSPLSLECTVEGTSNPNLYWYRQAAGRGLQLLFYSVGIGQISSEVPQNLSASRPQDRQFILSSKKLLLSDSGFYLCAWSVQGHIQYFGAGTRLSVL.

In its sample, this clone was seen a few times. V gene TRBV27 combines with J gene TRBJ2-5, with TRBD2 identical over 11 bases. This CDR3 spans 15 amino acids. V was pared by 2 bases and J by 5 bases, with 4 bases of the junction left unmatched. Germline CDR1 MNHEY, CDR2 SMNVEV (reference sequence). The CDR3 loop reads CASSLTSGSYETQYF. The CDR3 DNA is TGTGCCAGCAGTTTAACTAGCGGGAGCTACGAGACCCAGTACTTC.

The chain uses TRBV19 and TRBJ1-1, with D possibly TRBD1 on 5 matching bases. CDR3 length: 14 residues. CDR1 and CDR2 from the germline V gene are LNHDA and SQIVND (reference sequence). Trimming left V 6 bases short and J 4 bases short, with 15 bases between. CDR3 residues: CASSPSGTLTEAFF. Here the CDR3 DNA reads TGTGCCAGTAGCCCATCCGGGACTCTCACTGAAGCTTTCTTT.

The chain is built from TRBV28 and TRBJ2-3; D not certain. The CDR3 covers 12 residues. The V end was cut by 2 bases, the J end by 6 bases, with 6 bases between. Germline CDR1 is MDHEN and CDR2 is SYDVKM. This CDR3 is CASSLTTDTQYF. The CDR3 DNA sequence: TGTGCCAGCAGTTTAACAACGGATACGCAGTATTTT. The whole variable domain, remainder taken from reference TRBV28 and TRBJ2-3, is DVKVTQSSRYLVKRTGEKVFLECVQDMDHENMFWYRQDPGLGLRLIYFSYDVKMKEKGDIPEGYSVSREKKERFSLILESASTNQTSMYLCASSLTTDTQYFGPGTRLTVL.

J is TRBJ2-7 and V is TRBV4-1; D is uncertain. Germline loops: CDR1 MGHRA, CDR2 YSYEKL. The ends were cut back, 4 bases at V and 6 bases at J, with 13 bases in the middle. The CDR3 spans 13 residues. The CDR3 DNA is TGCGCCAGCAGCCGAGGCAGCCAAAGCGAGCAGTACTTC. Encoded protein: CASSRGSQSEQYF.

The gene calls are TRBV7-9 and TRBJ2-1; 7 bases fit TRBD2. The V gene end was trimmed by 0 bases and the J gene end by 6 bases; junction bases not matched to a gene: 2. This CDR3 is 14 amino acids long. Germline V gene lookup returns CDR1 SEHNR and CDR2 FQNEAQ (reference sequence). Here the CDR3 DNA reads TGTGCCAGCAGCTTAGCTGCGGGGGTCAATGAGCAGTTCTTC. This codes for CASSLAAGVNEQFF.

V gene TRBV6-5 combines with J gene TRBJ1-1; D perhaps matches TRBD1 (5 bases). The V and J ends lost 6 bases and 6 bases respectively, with 17 bases between them. The CDR3 is 14 amino acids. From germline, CDR1 is MNHEY and CDR2 SVGAGI. The CDR3: CASSDSNWGAEAFF. The CDR3 bases are TGTGCCAGCAGCGACTCCAATTGGGGGGCTGAAGCTTTCTTT.

CDR3 loop: CASSVGTGGQPQHF. CDR3 in DNA: TGTGCCAGCAGCGTCGGGACAGGCGGTCAGCCCCAGCATTTT. The chain has TRBV2 and TRBJ1-5; 8 positions agree with TRBD1. The V segment lost 6 bases and the J segment 6 bases; nucleotides outside the gene matches: 7. Germline CDR1 and CDR2: SNHLY and FYNNEI. The CDR3 covers 14 residues.

This rearrangement joins TRBV25-1 to TRBJ1-2; no clear D gene. The CDR3 sequence is 13 residues long. V was trimmed by 1 base and J by 7 bases, leaving 10 bases between them. In germline, CDR1 is MGHDK, CDR2 SYGVNS. CDR3 region: CASSESGPSGYTF. The DNA for the CDR3 is TGTGCCAGCAGTGAATCGGGTCCAAGTGGCTACACCTTC.